These 32 T cell receptor beta chains came from one sample sequenced in a study of blood T cell repertoires in COVID-19. Assay: immunoSEQ multiplex PCR; the TCRdb copy retains only in-frame clones and omits some. The profile covers under 85,000 clones, with approximately 87% appearing a single time and roughly 15% taken by the ten largest. Input material: peripheral blood. The receptors derive from a man at least 80 years old in a cohort sampled during active COVID-19.

V and J are TRBV5-4 and TRBJ1-1; D not certain. Trimming shortened V by 0 bases and J by 4 bases, and 7 bases separated the two germline ends. Germline CDR1 SGHNT, CDR2 YYREEE (reference sequence). The CDR3 extends over 13 amino acids. CDR3 region: CASSLEATTEAFF. CDR3 bases: TGTGCCAGCAGCTTGGAAGCAACCACTGAAGCTTTCTTT.

The chain employs TRBV11-2 and TRBJ2-7; tentatively, D is TRBD1 (6 bases). Trimming removed 5 bases at V and 0 bases at J, with 14 bases between. The V gene's germline CDR1 is SGHAT and CDR2 FQNNGV. The CDR3 has 15 residues. The CDR3 nucleotides read TGTGCCAGCAGCGAGTGGGGGCGGCTCTCCTACGAGCAGTACGTC. The encoded protein is CASSEWGRLSYEQYV.

The rearrangement links TRBV29-1 to TRBJ2-2; the match to TRBD1 covers 9 bases. Germline V gene data show CDR1 as SQVTM and CDR2 as ANQGSEA. The CDR3 runs 14 residues. The J segment lost 3 bases and the V segment lost 6 bases, leaving 5 bases of the junction unmatched. The CDR3 reads CSVTGTGYTGELFF. The CDR3 DNA follows: TGCAGCGTGACCGGGACAGGGTACACCGGGGAGCTGTTTTTT.

J is TRBJ1-5 and V is TRBV4-1, with 7 bases matching TRBD1. This CDR3 contains 15 residues. Losses at the gene ends were 1 base for V and 3 bases for J; bases not matched to a gene: 3. Germline loops: CDR1 MGHRA, CDR2 YSYEKL. The CDR3 nucleotides read TGCGCCAGCAGCCAAGGGGGACAGATCAATCAGCCCCAGCATTTT. Amino acid sequence: CASSQGGQINQPQHF.

Concerning this clone: A read error may account for a junction end that differs from germline. The chain is built from TRBV7-9 and TRBJ2-1, with 9 bases fitting TRBD2. Germline V gene lookup returns CDR1 SEHNR and CDR2 FQNEAQ (reference sequence). The CDR3 consists of 19 residues. The CDR3 sequence is CPSSLTWAGGGASYNEQFF. CDR3 nucleotide sequence: TGTCCCAGCAGCTTAACATGGGCCGGCGGGGGGGCCTCCTACAATGAGCAGTTCTTC. The full variable domain, completed using reference TRBV7-9 and TRBJ2-1, is DTGVSQNPRHKITKRGQNVTFRCDPISEHNRLYWYRQTLGQGPEFLTYFQNEAQLEKSRLLSDRFSAERPKGSFSTLEIQRTEQGDSAMYLCPSSLTWAGGGASYNEQFFGPGTRLTVL.

As to this clone: The same CDR3 is also encoded by other DNA sequences in this sample. This chain uses TRBV18 with TRBJ2-2; D gene unclear. The germline V and J ends were trimmed by 1 base and 0 bases, with 6 bases remaining between them. This CDR3 is 15 amino acids long. Germline CDR1 and CDR2: KGHSH and LQKENI. The CDR3 bases are TGTGCCAGCTCACCACGTCAGGCGAACACCGGGGAGCTGTTTTTT. Translation: CASSPRQANTGELFF.

The J gene is TRBJ2-3, the V gene TRBV5-5; 7 bases agree with TRBD2. The CDR3 loop spans 15 amino acids. Looked up from germline, CDR1 is SGHKS and CDR2 is YYEKEE (reference sequence). With 2 bases clipped from V and 6 bases from J, the junction kept 9 bases outside the gene matches. The CDR3 DNA reads as TGTGCCAGCAGCTTTGGACTAGGATATTCGGATACGCAGTATTTT. Protein: CASSFGLGYSDTQYF.

This clone has just one count. V gene TRBV7-8 combines with J gene TRBJ2-5, with D hard to call. The germline CDR1 and CDR2 sequences are SGHVS and FQNEAQ. V shed 6 bases and J shed 5 bases, with 16 bases lying between them. The CDR3 covers 14 residues. The CDR3 loop reads CASSSGPGRETQYF. DNA of the CDR3: TGTGCCAGCAGTTCTGGGCCCGGTAGGGAGACCCAGTACTTC.

The J gene is TRBJ2-2, the V gene TRBV4-2, with D possibly being TRBD2 (6 bases). Between the trimmed V and J ends, which lost 8 bases and 1 base, there was a span of 14 bases. This CDR3 spans 15 amino acids. Germline CDR1 is LGHNA and CDR2 is YNFKEQ. The CDR3 DNA is TGTGCCAGCCAACCGGGGGAAGGGAACACCGGGGAGCTGTTTTTT. Residues: CASQPGEGNTGELFF.

The chain is built from TRBV29-1 and TRBJ2-2; the match to TRBD1 covers 9 bases. The CDR3 runs to 15 residues. Trimming removed 2 bases from V and 0 bases from J; junction bases left unmatched: 1. Germline loops: CDR1 SQVTM, CDR2 ANQGSEA. The CDR3 region is CSVERTGANTGELFF. The DNA of the CDR3 is TGCAGCGTTGAAAGGACAGGGGCGAACACCGGGGAGCTGTTTTTT.

This sequence joins TRBV4-2 and TRBJ1-2, with TRBD1 identical over 7 bases. J lost 3 bases, V lost 3 bases, and 7 bases had no gene match. Looked up from germline, CDR1 is LGHNA and CDR2 is YNFKEQ. The CDR3 extends over 15 amino acids. The CDR3 bases are TGTGCCAGCAGCCAGCACAGAACAGGGGACTATGGCTACACCTTC. Residues: CASSQHRTGDYGYTF.

The J gene is TRBJ2-5, the V gene TRBV27, with 15 bases lining up with TRBD2. This CDR3 spans 17 amino acids. From germline, CDR1 is MNHEY and CDR2 SMNVEV (reference sequence). Losses at the gene ends were 5 bases for V and 0 bases for J; bases not matched to a gene: 4. CDR3 nucleotides: TGTGCCAGCAGTCGGACTAGCGGGGGGGCGTACCAAGAGACCCAGTACTTC. Translated: CASSRTSGGAYQETQYF.

The chain combines TRBV2 with TRBJ1-2; TRBD1 might be the D (6 bases). Germline CDR1 is SNHLY and CDR2 is FYNNEI. Trimming removed 0 bases at V and 7 bases at J, with 15 bases between. The CDR3 has 15 residues. CDR3 sequence reads: CASSEARGGASGYTF. CDR3 sequence (DNA): TGTGCCAGCAGTGAAGCGCGAGGGGGGGCGAGTGGCTACACCTTC.

The chain employs TRBV6-5 and TRBJ1-1, with D unresolved. The V and J ends lost 6 bases and 10 bases respectively, with 18 bases between them. Germline V lookup: CDR1 MNHEY, CDR2 SVGAGI. The CDR3 sequence is 13 residues long. Here the CDR3 DNA reads TGTGCCAGCAGCCAGGACTCACCTCGGGGAGCTTTCTTT. Translated: CASSQDSPRGAFF.

This chain uses TRBV10-1 with TRBJ2-1, with 9 nucleotides matching TRBD2. Germline CDR1 WNHNN, CDR2 SYGVQD (reference sequence). With V trimmed by 7 bases and J by 4 bases, 14 bases remained unmatched. The CDR3 length is 17 residues. CDR3 DNA: TGCGCCAGCACCCCAGCGGGGGGCCCGAACGCTTACAATGAGCAGTTCTTC. It is translated as CASTPAGGPNAYNEQFF.

The chain is built from TRBV5-4 and TRBJ1-2; 9 nucleotides match TRBD1. V shed 4 bases and J 4 bases; nucleotides not matched to a gene: 17. Per the germline V gene, CDR1 is SGHNT and CDR2 is YYREEE (reference sequence). The CDR3 has 18 amino acids. In DNA form, the CDR3 reads TGTGCCAGCAGCGCCAATCGGGACAGGGCTTTATCCCGCTATGGCTACACCTTC. This encodes CASSANRDRALSRYGYTF.

V gene TRBV12-2 combines with J gene TRBJ2-7; the table's TRBD1 call for D was not verified on the DNA. TRBV12-2 corresponds to a pseudogene. There are 17 residues in the CDR3. In nucleotides, the CDR3 is TGTGCAAGTCGCTTAGGAATAGGGGGACAGGGGAGGGTCGAGCAGTACGTC. Translation gives CASRLGIGGQGRVEQYV.

V and J are TRBV5-4 and TRBJ2-5; D remains unclear. Germline values: CDR1 SGHNT, CDR2 YYREEE (reference sequence). The V end lost 0 bases, the J end lost 5 bases, and 8 bases lay between the germline ends. The CDR3 has 13 amino acids. CDR3 sequence (DNA): TGTGCCAGCAGCTTGGGTCCCGGGGAGACCCAGTACTTC. It specifies CASSLGPGETQYF.

The gene calls are TRBV7-2 and TRBJ1-4, with 9 bases fitting TRBD1. V shed 5 bases and J 0 bases; nucleotides not matched to a gene: 7. CDR3 length: 17 amino acids. Germline lookup yields CDR1 SGHTA and CDR2 FQGNSA. The CDR3 sequence: CASSARGQGATNEKLFF. In nucleotides, the CDR3 is TGTGCCAGCAGCGCTAGGGGACAGGGCGCAACTAATGAAAAACTGTTTTTT.

This rearrangement joins TRBV6-2 or TRBV6-3 to TRBJ2-7, with 7 bases identical to TRBD2. Germline V gene data show CDR1 as MNHEY and CDR2 as SVGEGT. Trimming cost V 5 bases and J 6 bases; bases outside gene matches: 10. The CDR3 runs to 14 residues. The CDR3, as DNA: TGTGCCAGCAGTCAGTCCACCTGGGGGGGCGAGCAGTACGTC. Translated: CASSQSTWGGEQYV.

Written as DNA, the CDR3 is TGTGCCAGCAGTTCACAGTATTCACCCCTCCACTTT. Translation: CASSSQYSPLHF. V is TRBV12-3 or TRBV12-4 and J is TRBJ1-6; D is unclear. This CDR3 is 12 amino acids long. Deletions cut 4 bases from V and 8 bases from J, with 6 bases between.

This clone was counted only a few times. The genes are TRBV5-3 and TRBJ2-1; 14 positions match TRBD2. TRBV5-3 is annotated as an ORF whose role is uncertain. V lost 4 bases and J lost 15; bases outside the gene matches: 9. CDR3 length equals 14 residues. In nucleotides, the CDR3 is TGTGCCAGAAGCGGGGGACTAGCGGGGGAACCGGGGTTCTTC. Translated, it gives CARSGGLAGEPGFF.

Here the CDR3 DNA reads TGTGCCAGCTCACCGATTCGCGGGGGCACAGATACGCAGTATTTT. Translating gives CASSPIRGGTDTQYF. The V and J genes are TRBV18 and TRBJ2-3, with D possibly TRBD2 on 6 matching bases. Germline V gives CDR1 KGHSH, CDR2 LQKENI. CDR3 length: 15 amino acids. Trimming removed 3 bases from V and 1 base from J, with 11 bases in between.

The chain combines TRBV5-1 with TRBJ2-3, with 8 bases fitting TRBD2. V gave up 4 bases and J gave up 0 bases; unmatched junction bases: 4. Germline-derived CDR1 and CDR2 are SGHRS and YFSETQ. This CDR3 comprises 15 residues. This CDR3 reads CASSREGGSTDTQYF. CDR3 sequence (DNA): TGCGCCAGCAGCCGGGAGGGGGGCAGCACAGATACGCAGTATTTT.

The count of this clone is one. The V gene is TRBV7-2, the J gene TRBJ1-5, with D uncertain. Germline CDR1 is SGHTA and CDR2 is FQGNSA. Trimming left V 7 bases short and J 2 bases short, with 12 bases between. This CDR3 contains 14 residues. The chain's CDR3 is CASNRNGGNQPQHF. The CDR3 region has the DNA TGTGCCAGCAACCGGAACGGAGGCAATCAGCCCCAGCATTTT.

V gene TRBV3-1 (or the pseudogene TRBV3-2) combines with J gene TRBJ1-5; D may be TRBD1 (5 bases). The germline V gene encodes CDR1 LGHDT and CDR2 YNNKEL (reference sequence). The V end lost 0 bases, the J end lost 6 bases, and 12 bases lay between the germline ends. The CDR3 covers 15 residues. This CDR3 is CASSQDGGRTQPQHF. For the CDR3, the DNA is TGTGCCAGCAGCCAAGATGGGGGGAGGACTCAGCCCCAGCATTTT.

V gene TRBV5-8 combines with J gene TRBJ1-2; 10 nucleotides align to TRBD1. The CDR3 covers 13 residues. The germline V gene has CDR1 SGHTS and CDR2 YDEGEE. J was trimmed by 6 bases and V by 4 bases; bases with no gene match: 3. CDR3 nucleotides: TGTGCCAGCAGCCCGGGACAGGGGAATGGCTACACCTTC. It codes for CASSPGQGNGYTF.

The chain uses TRBV18 and TRBJ2-5; D might be TRBD1 (5 bases). Germline V CDR1 and CDR2: KGHSH, LQKENI. V was cut by 4 bases and J by 4 bases, with 10 bases left in between. CDR3 length equals 13 residues. The CDR3 loop reads CASSQTTAETQYF. The CDR3 nucleotides are TGTGCCAGCTCACAAACGACAGCAGAGACCCAGTACTTC.

J is TRBJ1-1 and V is TRBV19; no reliable D call. The germline CDR1 and CDR2 sequences are LNHDA and SQIVND (reference sequence). With 4 bases removed from V and 1 base from J, the gap between germline ends came to 13 bases. This CDR3 comprises 15 residues. The DNA for the CDR3 is TGTGCCAGTAGTACCGCGGGGTTCCGGAACACTGAAGCTTTCTTT. Its protein is CASSTAGFRNTEAFF.

The genes are TRBV19 and TRBJ2-5, with 8 bases identical to TRBD2. V trimming: 4 bases; J trimming: 5 bases; junction bases outside the gene matches: 3. There are 13 residues in the CDR3. Germline values: CDR1 LNHDA, CDR2 SQIVND (reference sequence). For the CDR3, the DNA is TGTGCCAGTAGTAAGCTAGCGGGCGAGACCCAGTACTTC. Amino acids: CASSKLAGETQYF.

The CDR3 DNA is TGTGCCAGCAGCCCTAGCGGGGATACCACAGATACGCAGTATTTT. Translation: CASSPSGDTTDTQYF. This rearrangement joins TRBV11-2 to TRBJ2-3; 9 nucleotides match TRBD2. After removal of 5 bases from V and 2 bases from J, the junction contained 5 bases not matched to a gene. Germline loops: CDR1 SGHAT, CDR2 FQNNGV. The CDR3 length is 15 residues.

Comment on this clone: At one of its ends the junction is not consistent with the germline gene, which may arise from a read error. The genes are TRBV2 and TRBJ2-3; D remains ambiguous. The germline gives CDR1 SNHLY, CDR2 FYNNEI. CDR3 length: 12 residues. The CDR3 nucleotides read TGCGTGAGCACCCGTTTCGCAGATACGCAGTATTTT. As protein: CVSTRFADTQYF.